At least ten counts were recorded for the clone carrying this T cell receptor beta chain. The sample belongs to a study of T-cell reconstitution after alpha-beta-depleted transplantation in children. V was clipped by 4 bases and J by 10 bases, with 17 bases between them. The CDR3 length is 14 residues. The V gene's germline CDR1 is SEHNR and CDR2 FQNEAQ (reference sequence). Unique molecular identifiers featured in how the TCRbeta library was prepared. TCRdb reanalysed the PCR reads using MiXCR and keeps one entry per CDR3 protein. The table shows roughly 500,000 distinct CDR3 sequences, with around 12% occurring only once.

V and J are TRBV7-9 and TRBJ2-1; D call uncertain. The starting material was PBMCs from the stem cell graft donor, obtained from the stem cell graft. This TCR was recovered from a human donor who donated a stem cell graft to a child with combined immunodeficiency. CDR3 sequence (DNA): TGTGCCAGCAGCTCAGCCCTCGAACCGCAAGAGCAGTTCTTC. It is translated as CASSSALEPQEQFF.